One TCR beta chain is described in this entry. Its antigen is not identified. This entry comes from a study of T cell responses to AZD1222 COVID-19 vaccine. Overall study: Second-dose recipients at about 4 or about 12 weeks were treated as one pooled group.

Only in-frame clones appear in the TCRdb table, and some are missing; sequencing was by immunoSEQ multiplex PCR. This repertoire shows approximately 100,000 clones, approximately 87% found once; its top ten account for 5.1%. Findings and caveats of the study: Clonal diversity may have been underestimated, and the donors were mostly white British, with more females than males.

Specimen: peripheral blood, collected on day 0 of AZD1222 vaccination. This clonotype was sampled from an adult in good health.

This CDR3 reads CASSLAPTSGRGNEQFF. The CDR3 region has the DNA TGTGCCAGCAGCTTAGCCCCCACGAGCGGGAGAGGGAATGAGCAGTTCTTC. The chain uses TRBV7-6 and TRBJ2-1; 8 bases line up with TRBD2. J gave up 7 bases and V 0 bases, and 11 bases lay outside the gene matches. This CDR3 has 17 residues. Per germline, CDR1 SGHVS and CDR2 FNYEAQ.